The 25 T cell receptor beta chains below were found in one sample sequenced in a study of T cells after yellow fever vaccination (dated by TCRdb to between 2018 and 2021). Preparation of the library involved 5' RACE. TCRdb lists the instrument as Illumina HiSeq 2500. TCRdb trimmed public reads at Q25 via fastp, called clones via MiXCR and kept in-frame beta chains. Entries are consolidated by CDR3 protein sequence, retaining the most common genes and DNA. In this sample the table shows fewer than 450,000 distinct CDR3 sequences, roughly 8.6% of which occur a single time. The ten largest clones represent approximately 16% of the sample. The meaning of the sample's treatment or condition label: live attenuated yellow fever vaccine strain. The specimen was PBMCs, collected 45 days after the first yellow fever vaccination. The receptor set was obtained from a man between 18 and 35 years old who received the YFV17D yellow fever vaccine.

This clonotype was recorded a few times. This rearrangement joins TRBV5-8 to TRBJ1-6, with 7 nucleotides matching TRBD1. CDR3 length: 14 amino acids. Looked up from germline, CDR1 is SGHTS and CDR2 is YDEGEE. Trimming at V came to 4 bases and at J to 9 bases, leaving 7 bases not matched to a gene. The CDR3 is CASSIRQGPSPLHF. The CDR3 DNA reads as TGTGCCAGCAGCATTAGACAGGGCCCTTCACCCCTCCACTTT.

This clonotype was detected a few times. The rearrangement uses TRBV7-2 and TRBJ2-5, with TRBD1 matching over 7 bases. The J segment lost 1 base and the V segment lost 3 bases, leaving 8 bases of the junction unmatched. The CDR3 extends over 16 amino acids. Germline values: CDR1 SGHTA, CDR2 FQGNSA. The CDR3 sequence is CASSFSTGEPQETQYF. CDR3 DNA: TGTGCCAGCAGCTTTTCCACAGGGGAACCCCAAGAGACCCAGTACTTC.

This chain connects TRBV18 to TRBJ2-7; a weak D match, TRBD2 (7 bases). The CDR3 is 17 residues long. Germline CDR1 and CDR2: KGHSH and LQKENI. V was shortened by 3 bases and J by 0 bases, with 18 bases between the two germline ends. The CDR3 DNA reads TGTGCCAGCTCACCCCTGCGTGGGGGGGCCTCCTCCTACGAGCAGTACTTC. This gives the protein CASSPLRGGASSYEQYF. The full variable domain, in which reference TRBV18 and TRBJ2-7 provide the parts outside the CDR3, is NAGVMQNPRHLVRRRGQEARLRCSPMKGHSHVYWYRQLPEEGLKFMVYLQKENIIDESGMPKERFSAEFPKEGPSILRIQQVVRGDSAAYFCASSPLRGGASSYEQYFGPGTRLTVT.

This clonotype appeared a few times. The chain recombines TRBV10-3 with TRBJ1-6; TRBD1 matches at 7 bases. Germline CDR1 reads ENHRY; CDR2 reads SYGVKD. This CDR3 is built from 13 residues. V lost 8 bases to trimming and J lost 6 bases; unmatched junction nucleotides: 4. This CDR3 reads CAIGGQSNSPLHF. In nucleotides, the CDR3 is TGTGCCATCGGGGGACAGAGTAATTCACCCCTCCACTTT.

The V gene is TRBV18, the J gene TRBJ1-5; D ambiguous. V lost 2 bases and J lost 4, with 6 bases in between. Germline V lookup: CDR1 KGHSH, CDR2 LQKENI. CDR3 length: 13 amino acids. The CDR3 bases are TGTGCCAGCTCACCATTCCCTAATCAGCCCCAGCATTTT. This encodes CASSPFPNQPQHF.

The chain carries TRBV15 and TRBJ2-5; unclear D gene. Trimming stripped 6 bases from V and 5 bases from J, with 16 bases between. The CDR3 contains 14 residues. Germline assignment: CDR1 LNHNV and CDR2 YYDKDF (reference sequence). CDR3 protein: CATRNWIDGETQYF. CDR3 nucleotides: TGTGCCACCAGGAACTGGATAGACGGGGAGACCCAGTACTTC.

This chain connects TRBV5-4 to TRBJ1-4; D call uncertain. Trimming removed 0 bases at V and 2 bases at J, with 5 bases between. CDR1 is SGHNT, CDR2 YYREEE, per germline (reference sequence). This CDR3 comprises 14 residues. CDR3 bases: TGTGCCAGCAGCTTGGATTTCACTAATGAAAAACTGTTTTTT. It yields the protein CASSLDFTNEKLFF.

This sequence joins TRBV4-1 and TRBJ1-2; TRBD1 might be the D (5 bases). CDR1 MGHRA and CDR2 YSYEKL come from the germline V gene. This CDR3 region has 14 residues. The germline V and J ends were trimmed by 4 bases and 3 bases, with 12 bases remaining between them. The CDR3 spells CASSLARDDYGYTF. The CDR3 DNA follows: TGCGCCAGCAGCCTCGCCAGGGATGACTATGGCTACACCTTC.

The sample holds a few counts of this clonotype. The chain joins TRBV4-1 to TRBJ1-2, with 7 positions matching TRBD1. CDR1 MGHRA and CDR2 YSYEKL come from the germline V gene. CDR3 size: 14 residues. J lost 4 bases, V lost 2 bases, and 4 bases had no gene match. As DNA, the CDR3 is TGCGCCAGCAGCCAATGGCAGGGGGTCTATGGCTACACCTTC. Amino acids: CASSQWQGVYGYTF.

The rearrangement uses TRBV4-3 and TRBJ1-4; no clear D gene. Trimming removed 0 bases from V and 0 bases from J, with 17 bases in between. Per germline, CDR1 LGHNA and CDR2 YSLEER. The CDR3 spans 19 residues. For the CDR3, the DNA is TGCGCCAGCAGCCAAGAGGTTCGCAGATATTTAGCAACTAATGAAAAACTGTTTTTT. Its protein is CASSQEVRRYLATNEKLFF.

This clonotype has just a few counts. The V call is TRBV5-1, the J call TRBJ2-2, with D unclear. V gave up 1 base and J gave up 5 bases, with 6 bases separating them. CDR3 size: 13 residues. The germline CDR1 and CDR2 sequences are SGHRS and YFSETQ. The CDR3 sequence is CASSLMGTGELFF. DNA for the CDR3: TGCGCCAGCAGCTTGATGGGGACCGGGGAGCTGTTTTTT.

This clonotype appeared a few times. The chain joins TRBV29-1 to TRBJ1-1, with D hard to call. Trimming pared 2 bases from V and 5 bases from J, leaving 12 bases between. The CDR3 has 13 residues. Germline V gives CDR1 SQVTM, CDR2 ANQGSEA. This CDR3 is CSVERSQRTEAFF. The CDR3 DNA follows: TGCAGCGTTGAACGCAGCCAAAGGACTGAAGCTTTCTTT.

This clonotype was recorded at least ten times. The V gene is TRBV6-2 or TRBV6-3, the J gene TRBJ1-5; 9 nucleotides match TRBD1. V shed 5 bases and J 3 bases; nucleotides not matched to a gene: 8. Germline assignment: CDR1 MNHEY and CDR2 SVGEGT. This CDR3 spans 16 amino acids. The CDR3 DNA reads TGTGCCAGCAGTGTGGGTGGGACAGGGCTCAATCAGCCCCAGCATTTT. Amino acids: CASSVGGTGLNQPQHF.

Only a few counts were recorded for this clonotype. The chain uses TRBV20-1 and TRBJ2-1; D is perhaps TRBD1 or TRBD2 (5 bases each). V shed 4 bases and J shed 10 bases, with 20 bases lying between them. This CDR3 has 14 residues. Germline loops: CDR1 DFQATT, CDR2 SNEGSKA (reference sequence). CDR3 nucleotide sequence: TGCAGTGCTACTAAACCCCGGGGCGCGGACGAGCAGTTCTTC. Its protein product is CSATKPRGADEQFF.

CDR3 DNA: TGCGCCAGCAGCTCCCCCGGGACAGGGGTCACCGGGGAGCTGTTTTTT. It translates to CASSSPGTGVTGELFF. The chain links TRBV5-1 to TRBJ2-2; 10 bases agree with TRBD1. Trimming took 3 bases from V and 4 from J; bases not matched to a gene: 6. CDR3 size: 16 residues. Germline V gene data show CDR1 as SGHRS and CDR2 as YFSETQ.

This clonotype was found a few times. The CDR3 loop reads CASSSDRGNEQFF. In DNA form, the CDR3 reads TGTGCCAGCAGTTCCGACAGGGGCAATGAGCAGTTCTTC. This rearrangement joins TRBV5-4 to TRBJ2-1, with TRBD1 matching over 8 bases. The germline gives CDR1 SGHNT, CDR2 YYREEE (reference sequence). CDR3 length: 13 residues. The trim removed 5 bases at V and 6 bases at J, leaving 4 bases unmatched.

This chain connects TRBV12-3 or TRBV12-4 to TRBJ2-2; 14 bases are a match to TRBD2. The length of the CDR3 is 17 residues. The J segment lost 8 bases and the V segment lost 7 bases, leaving 12 bases of the junction unmatched. This CDR3 is CASITGGLAGASGELFF. The CDR3 nucleotides read TGTGCCAGCATCACCGGGGGACTAGCGGGGGCTTCTGGGGAGCTGTTTTTT.

This clonotype turned up a few times. This chain joins TRBV28 and TRBJ2-3, with D tentatively TRBD2 (6 bases). With 1 base removed from V and 2 bases from J, the gap between germline ends came to 13 bases. The CDR3 is made up of 16 amino acids. CDR1 MDHEN and CDR2 SYDVKM come from the germline V gene. The CDR3 nucleotides read TGTGCCAGCAGTTTATTAGGAGGGTGGAACACAGATACGCAGTATTTT. Protein sequence: CASSLLGGWNTDTQYF.

As concerns this clonotype: One junction end does not reproduce the germline sequence, and a read error may be involved. The V gene is TRBV7-2, the J gene TRBJ2-3; maybe TRBD2 (5 bases). Germline assignment: CDR1 SGHTA and CDR2 FQGNSA. The CDR3 loop spans 12 amino acids. DNA of the CDR3: TGTGGCAGCAACTTTAACGGGGTGATAAAGTATTTT. Its protein is CGSNFNGVIKYF.

This clonotype was found once. A clone one base away is much larger, so this may be a read error. V gene TRBV7-9 combines with J gene TRBJ1-4; tentatively, D is TRBD1 (5 bases). CDR3 length: 13 residues. Germline CDR1 SEHNR, CDR2 FQNEAQ (reference sequence). The CDR3 protein is CDSSLERGEKLFF. CDR3 sequence (DNA): TGTGACAGCAGCTTAGAGAGGGGAGAAAAACTGTTTTTT.

The chain links TRBV5-1 to TRBJ2-7; 9 bases align to TRBD1. The germline CDR1 and CDR2 sequences are SGHRS and YFSETQ. The junction had 5 bases not matched to a gene; V was cut back by 7 bases and J by 3 bases. The CDR3 spans 13 residues. The chain's CDR3 is CASSGTGNYEQYF. DNA for the CDR3: TGCGCCAGCTCCGGGACAGGGAACTACGAGCAGTACTTC.

Only a few counts were recorded for this clonotype. V and J are TRBV6-1 and TRBJ1-2, with D possibly matching TRBD1 (5 bases). The V end was cut by 7 bases, the J end by 4 bases, with 13 bases between. The germline V gene encodes CDR1 MNHNS and CDR2 SASEGT. CDR3 length: 13 residues. The CDR3 nucleotides read TGTGCCAGCACCAGCGGGGGATCCTATGGCTACACCTTC. It codes for CASTSGGSYGYTF.

The chain carries TRBV20-1 and TRBJ2-1; D may be TRBD1 (6 bases). Germline V gene data show CDR1 as DFQATT and CDR2 as SNEGSKA (reference sequence). V was clipped by 0 bases and J by 5 bases, with 14 bases between them. This CDR3 is built from 15 residues. The CDR3 sequence: CSARERGFRDNEQFF. CDR3 bases: TGCAGTGCTAGAGAGAGGGGGTTCAGGGACAATGAGCAGTTCTTC.

This clonotype was seen ten or more times. The rearrangement uses TRBV5-1 and TRBJ2-7, with 7 bases identical to TRBD2. The CDR3 length is 13 residues. Unmatched junction bases numbered 3, after V lost 0 bases and J lost 6 bases. The germline CDR1 and CDR2 sequences are SGHRS and YFSETQ. In DNA, the CDR3 is TGCGCCAGCAGCTTGGGGGGGGGGTCCGAGCAGTACTTC. It is translated as CASSLGGGSEQYF.

In its sample, this clonotype was seen a few times. The J gene is TRBJ2-1, the V gene TRBV7-2, with a weak D call TRBD2 (5 bases). V shed 6 bases and J shed 5 bases, with 11 bases lying between them. CDR1 SGHTA and CDR2 FQGNSA come from the germline V gene. This CDR3 comprises 13 residues. The CDR3 reads CASSPRRNNEQFF. The CDR3 DNA reads TGTGCCAGCAGTCCGAGGAGGAACAATGAGCAGTTCTTC.